The clone carrying this T cell receptor beta chain was observed a handful of times. Its antigen is unidentified. The sample belongs to a study of PD-L1 blockade in urothelial cancer. Across the study: Chemotherapy regimens numbering 0 to 3 had been given to patients. At 3 weeks (second dose) and 6 weeks after starting treatment, blood was analyzed.

The study's findings and limits: Better progression-free and overall survival followed lower pretreatment blood clonality.

Synthetic templates analogous to TCR were spiked into all PCRs individually. Clones were sequenced by immunoSEQ multiplex PCR, and TCRdb holds only the in-frame ones, with some missing. Altogether 50,000 or so clones are present, 75% to 90% being singletons, with the ten largest covering 1% to 1.5%. As to time point: pretreatment peripheral blood. CDR3 length equals 15 residues. The V and J ends lost 5 bases and 7 bases, in that order; junction bases with no gene match: 10. Germline CDR1 SGHAT, CDR2 FQNNGV. The receptor was isolated from a man aged 45 to 65 with urothelial cancer. The specimen comprised PBMCs, sampled around atezolizumab (anti-PD-L1) treatment. This chain uses TRBV11-2 with TRBJ2-4, with 8 bases aligning to TRBD1. This CDR3 is CASSPDRGSGNIQYF. The DNA for the CDR3 is TGTGCCAGCAGCCCCGACAGGGGTAGTGGGAACATTCAGTACTTC.